The sequence of this T cell receptor beta chain was determined in a study of shared clonotypes between healthy human individuals. Assay used: immunoSEQ multiplex PCR; TCRdb lists only in-frame clones, some missing. The data hold roughly 2.2 million clones, with 90% to 95% observed a single time. CDR3 length: 15 residues. Germline V lookup: CDR1 LNHDA, CDR2 SQIVND (reference sequence). V lost 1 base and J lost 5, with 14 bases in between. This TCR was recovered from a man aged 18 to 29 in good health. Some clones in this sample may be carry-over from other donors' samples. The gene calls are TRBV19 and TRBJ2-5; tentatively, D is TRBD1 (5 bases). Sequences were obtained from naive CD4+ T cells from PBMCs. Subset noted: CD45RA+ positively selected. The CDR3 sequence is CASSIVGPPGETQYF. The CDR3 nucleotides are TGTGCCAGTAGTATAGTAGGTCCCCCAGGGGAGACCCAGTACTTC.